This T cell receptor beta chain was captured in a study of blood T cell repertoires in COVID-19. The CDR3 runs to 16 residues. CDR1 SNHLY and CDR2 FYNNEI come from the germline V gene. Trimming removed 8 bases from V and 0 bases from J; junction bases left unmatched: 9. Authors' methods: Reference gene primer amplification in the assay estimated nucleated cell counts. The data were produced by immunoSEQ multiplex PCR, yet TCRdb's version contains in-frame clones alone and is incomplete. That table furnishes V, J and clone size, whereas the DNA furnished D and trimming. The table lists approximately 210,000 clones, around 90% of them singletons, with around 1.6% in the top ten.

The sequence derives from a man aged 18 to 29 with active or convalescent COVID-19. The chain links TRBV2 to TRBJ2-5, with 10 positions matching TRBD2. Source material: peripheral blood. Here the CDR3 reads CASGQPGLAYQETQYF. The CDR3 DNA follows: TGTGCCAGCGGCCAGCCGGGACTAGCGTACCAAGAGACCCAGTACTTC.